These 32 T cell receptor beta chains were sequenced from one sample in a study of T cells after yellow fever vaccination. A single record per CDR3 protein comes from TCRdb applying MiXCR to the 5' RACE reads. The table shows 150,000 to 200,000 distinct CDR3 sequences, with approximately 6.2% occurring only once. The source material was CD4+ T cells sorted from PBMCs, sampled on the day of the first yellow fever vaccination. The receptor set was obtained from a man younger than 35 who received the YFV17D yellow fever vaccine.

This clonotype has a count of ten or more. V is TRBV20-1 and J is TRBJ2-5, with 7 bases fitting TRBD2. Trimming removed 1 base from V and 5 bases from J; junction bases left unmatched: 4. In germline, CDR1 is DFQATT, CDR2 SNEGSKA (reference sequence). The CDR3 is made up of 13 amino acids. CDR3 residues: CSARAGEGETQYF. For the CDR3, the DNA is TGCAGTGCTAGAGCGGGGGAGGGGGAGACCCAGTACTTC.

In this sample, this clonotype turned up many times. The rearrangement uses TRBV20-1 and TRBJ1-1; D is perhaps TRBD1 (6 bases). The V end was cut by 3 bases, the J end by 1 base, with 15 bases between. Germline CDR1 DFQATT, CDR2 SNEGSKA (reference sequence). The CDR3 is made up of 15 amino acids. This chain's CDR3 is CSASPGQGTNTEAFF. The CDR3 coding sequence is TGCAGTGCTAGCCCCGGGCAGGGGACGAACACTGAAGCTTTCTTT.

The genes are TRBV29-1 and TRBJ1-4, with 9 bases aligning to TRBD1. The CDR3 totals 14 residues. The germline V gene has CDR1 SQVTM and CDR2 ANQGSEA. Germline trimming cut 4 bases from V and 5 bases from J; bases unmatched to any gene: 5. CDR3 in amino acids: CSVVPGTGNEKLFF. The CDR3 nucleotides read TGCAGCGTTGTCCCCGGGACAGGGAATGAAAAACTGTTTTTT.

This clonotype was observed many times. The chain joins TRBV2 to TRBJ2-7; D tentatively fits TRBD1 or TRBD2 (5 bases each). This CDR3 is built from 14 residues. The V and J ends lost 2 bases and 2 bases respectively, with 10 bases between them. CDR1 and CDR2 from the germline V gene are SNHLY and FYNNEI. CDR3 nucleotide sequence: TGTGCCAGCAGTGAACGTCGGGGCACCTACGAGCAGTACTTC. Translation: CASSERRGTYEQYF. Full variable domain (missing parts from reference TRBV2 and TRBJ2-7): EPEVTQTPSHQVTQMGQEVILRCVPISNHLYFYWYRQILGQKVEFLVSFYNNEISEKSEIFDDQFSVERPDGSNFTLKIRSTKLEDSAMYFCASSERRGTYEQYFGPGTRLTVT.

In nucleotides, the CDR3 is TGTGCCAGCAGCTTAAGGCCCACAGGGGGCAACACTGAAGCTTTCTTT. Translation: CASSLRPTGGNTEAFF. The rearrangement joins TRBV7-2 to TRBJ1-1, with 9 bases identical to TRBD1. V was clipped by 2 bases and J by 2 bases; unmatched bases: 6. From germline, CDR1 is SGHTA and CDR2 FQGNSA. This CDR3 contains 16 residues.

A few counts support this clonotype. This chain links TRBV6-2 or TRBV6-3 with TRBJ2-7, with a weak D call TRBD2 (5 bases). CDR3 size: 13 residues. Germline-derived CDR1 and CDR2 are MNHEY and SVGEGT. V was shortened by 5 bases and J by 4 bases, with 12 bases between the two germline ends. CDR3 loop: CASSGRYSYEQYF. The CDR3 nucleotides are TGTGCCAGCAGTGGGAGATATTCATACGAGCAGTACTTC.

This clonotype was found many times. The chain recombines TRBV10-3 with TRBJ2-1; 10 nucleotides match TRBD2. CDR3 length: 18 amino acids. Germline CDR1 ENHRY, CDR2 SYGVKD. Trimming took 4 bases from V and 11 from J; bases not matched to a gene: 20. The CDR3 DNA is TGTGCCATCAGTGGAGTCTCGGCGAGGACTAGCGGTACAATGAAGCAGTTCTTC. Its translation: CAISGVSARTSGTMKQFF.

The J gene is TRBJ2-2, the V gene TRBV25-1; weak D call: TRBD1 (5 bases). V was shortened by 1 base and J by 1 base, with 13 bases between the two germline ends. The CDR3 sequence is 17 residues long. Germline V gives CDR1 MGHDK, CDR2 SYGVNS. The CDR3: CASSESKGLGNTGELFF. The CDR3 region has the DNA TGTGCCAGCAGTGAATCAAAGGGGCTGGGGAACACCGGGGAGCTGTTTTTT.

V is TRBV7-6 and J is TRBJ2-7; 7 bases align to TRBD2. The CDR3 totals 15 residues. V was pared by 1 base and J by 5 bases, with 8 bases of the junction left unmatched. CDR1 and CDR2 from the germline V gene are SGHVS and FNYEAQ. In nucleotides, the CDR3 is TGTGCCAGCAGCTTAGGAATCCGCGGGAGCAACGAGCAGTACTTC. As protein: CASSLGIRGSNEQYF.

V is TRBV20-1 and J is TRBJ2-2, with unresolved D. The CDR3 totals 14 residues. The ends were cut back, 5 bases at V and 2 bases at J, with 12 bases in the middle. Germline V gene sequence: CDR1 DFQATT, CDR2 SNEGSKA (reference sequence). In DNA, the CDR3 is TGCAGTGCTGCCCTAAAGGGTAACACCGGGGAGCTGTTTTTT. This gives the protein CSAALKGNTGELFF.

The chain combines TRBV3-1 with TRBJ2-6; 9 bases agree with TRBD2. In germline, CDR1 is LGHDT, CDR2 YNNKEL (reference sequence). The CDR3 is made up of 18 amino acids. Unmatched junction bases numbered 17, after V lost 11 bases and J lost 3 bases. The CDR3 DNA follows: TGTGCCTGCTGCCAAGAGGGCGGGGGGGCCTATGGGGCCAACGTCCTGACTTTC. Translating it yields CACCQEGGGAYGANVLTF.

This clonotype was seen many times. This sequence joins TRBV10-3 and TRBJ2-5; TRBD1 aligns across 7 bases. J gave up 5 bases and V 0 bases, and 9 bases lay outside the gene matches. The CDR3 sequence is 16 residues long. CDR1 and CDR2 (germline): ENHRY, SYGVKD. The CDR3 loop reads CAISESKTGRGETQYF. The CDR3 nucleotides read TGTGCCATCAGTGAGTCAAAGACAGGGCGAGGGGAGACCCAGTACTTC.

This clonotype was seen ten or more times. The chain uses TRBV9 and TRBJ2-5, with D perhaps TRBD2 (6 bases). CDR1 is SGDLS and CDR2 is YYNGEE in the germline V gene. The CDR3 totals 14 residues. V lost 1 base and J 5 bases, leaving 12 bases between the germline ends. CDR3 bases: TGTGCCAGCAGCGTAACCGGGACTCAGGAGACCCAGTACTTC. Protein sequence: CASSVTGTQETQYF.

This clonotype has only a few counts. The CDR3 DNA follows: TGTGCCAGCAGCCAAGATGGGGGGGCAGGCTATGGCTACACCTTC. This encodes CASSQDGGAGYGYTF. The chain uses TRBV3-1 and TRBJ1-2, with D possibly being TRBD1 (6 bases). Germline V gene lookup returns CDR1 LGHDT and CDR2 YNNKEL (reference sequence). The ends were cut back, 0 bases at V and 4 bases at J, with 12 bases in the middle. This CDR3 spans 15 amino acids.

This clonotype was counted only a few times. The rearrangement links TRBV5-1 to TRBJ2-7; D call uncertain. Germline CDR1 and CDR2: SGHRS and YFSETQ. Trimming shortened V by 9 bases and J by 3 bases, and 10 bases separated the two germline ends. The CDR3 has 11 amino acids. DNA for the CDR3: TGCGCCACCCCCCCAAGCTACGAGCAGTACGTC. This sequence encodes CATPPSYEQYV.

CDR3 region: CSAREPRSGGGQTSNTEAFF. CDR3 sequence (DNA): TGCAGTGCTAGGGAACCGAGGTCAGGAGGGGGCCAAACTTCGAACACTGAAGCTTTCTTT. This chain connects TRBV20-1 to TRBJ1-1; 7 positions match TRBD1. CDR1 is DFQATT and CDR2 is SNEGSKA in the germline V gene (reference sequence). The CDR3 covers 20 residues. V trimming: 3 bases; J trimming: 1 base; junction bases outside the gene matches: 23.

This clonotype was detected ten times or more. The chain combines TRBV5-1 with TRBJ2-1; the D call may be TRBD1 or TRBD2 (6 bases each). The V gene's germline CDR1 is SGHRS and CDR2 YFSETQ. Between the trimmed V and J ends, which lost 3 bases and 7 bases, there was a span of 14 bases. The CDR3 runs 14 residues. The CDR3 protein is CASSSRGPRNEQFF. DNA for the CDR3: TGCGCCAGCAGCTCCCGGGGGCCGAGGAATGAGCAGTTCTTC.

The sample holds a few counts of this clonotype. CDR3 sequence (DNA): TGTGCCAGCAGCTCGGAGGGTACGCAGTATTTT. Residues: CASSSEGTQYF. The chain links TRBV5-4 to TRBJ2-3; a possible D gene is TRBD2 (6 bases). Trimming took off 3 bases at V and 8 bases at J, with 7 bases between the two ends. This CDR3 is 11 amino acids long. CDR1 is SGHNT and CDR2 is YYREEE in the germline V gene (reference sequence).

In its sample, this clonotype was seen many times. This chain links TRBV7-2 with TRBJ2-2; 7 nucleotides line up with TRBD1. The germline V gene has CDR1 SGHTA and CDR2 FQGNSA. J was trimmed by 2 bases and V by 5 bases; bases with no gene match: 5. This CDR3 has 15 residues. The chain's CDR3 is CASSPQGSNTGELFF. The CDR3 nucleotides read TGTGCCAGCAGCCCACAGGGGAGCAACACCGGGGAGCTGTTTTTT.

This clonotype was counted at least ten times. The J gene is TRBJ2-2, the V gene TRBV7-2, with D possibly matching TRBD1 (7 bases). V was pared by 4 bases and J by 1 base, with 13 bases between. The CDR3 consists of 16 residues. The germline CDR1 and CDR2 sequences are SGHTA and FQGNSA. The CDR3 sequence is CASSYRQGLNTGELFF. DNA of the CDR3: TGTGCCAGCAGCTACAGACAGGGACTGAACACCGGGGAGCTGTTTTTT.

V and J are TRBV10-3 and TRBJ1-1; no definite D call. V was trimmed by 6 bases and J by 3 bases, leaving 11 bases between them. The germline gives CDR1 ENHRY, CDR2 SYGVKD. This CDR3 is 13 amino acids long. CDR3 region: CAIRSIEDTEAFF. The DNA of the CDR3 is TGTGCCATCAGGTCGATCGAGGACACTGAAGCTTTCTTT.

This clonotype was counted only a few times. The CDR3 is CASSPGSTFVSEKLFF. CDR3 in DNA: TGTGCCAGCTCACCGGGATCTACATTCGTGTCTGAAAAACTGTTTTTT. The chain employs TRBV18 and TRBJ1-4; D is ambiguous. Trimming removed 3 bases from V and 7 bases from J, with 18 bases in between. This CDR3 has 16 amino acids. Germline V gene sequence: CDR1 KGHSH, CDR2 LQKENI.

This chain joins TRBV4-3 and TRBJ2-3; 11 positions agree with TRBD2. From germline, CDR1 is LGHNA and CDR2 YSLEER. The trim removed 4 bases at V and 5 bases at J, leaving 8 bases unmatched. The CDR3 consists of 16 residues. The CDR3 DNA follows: TGCGCCAGCAGCCGGGCTAGCGGGGGGAGTAAAGATACGCAGTATTTT. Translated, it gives CASSRASGGSKDTQYF.

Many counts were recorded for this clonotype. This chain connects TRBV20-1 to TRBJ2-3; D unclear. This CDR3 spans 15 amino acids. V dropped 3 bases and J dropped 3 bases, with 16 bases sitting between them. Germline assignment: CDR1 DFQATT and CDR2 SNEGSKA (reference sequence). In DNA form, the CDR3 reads TGCAGTGCTAGGGCAGCCGAAGGAATTACAGATACGCAGTATTTT. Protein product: CSARAAEGITDTQYF.

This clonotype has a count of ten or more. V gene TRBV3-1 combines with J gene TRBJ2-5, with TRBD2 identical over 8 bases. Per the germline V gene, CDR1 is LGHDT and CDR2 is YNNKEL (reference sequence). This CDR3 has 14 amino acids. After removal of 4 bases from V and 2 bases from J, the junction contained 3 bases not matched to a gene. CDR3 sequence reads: CASSRGLEQETQYF. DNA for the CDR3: TGTGCCAGCAGCCGGGGACTAGAGCAAGAGACCCAGTACTTC.

This CDR3 is CASSLVGGAGEQFF. The CDR3, as DNA: TGTGCCAGCAGCTTAGTGGGGGGCGCGGGGGAGCAGTTCTTC. The chain has TRBV7-2 and TRBJ2-1; D assignment may be TRBD1 or TRBD2 (6 bases each). V lost 1 base to trimming and J lost 10 bases, with 14 bases between them. CDR3 size: 14 residues. Germline CDR1 and CDR2: SGHTA and FQGNSA.

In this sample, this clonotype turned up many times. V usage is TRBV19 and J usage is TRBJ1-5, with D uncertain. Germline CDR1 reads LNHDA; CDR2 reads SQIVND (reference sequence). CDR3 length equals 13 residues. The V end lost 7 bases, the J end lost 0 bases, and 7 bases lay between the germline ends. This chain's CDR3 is CASTTVSNQPQHF. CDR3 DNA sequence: TGTGCCAGTACGACGGTTAGCAATCAGCCCCAGCATTTT.

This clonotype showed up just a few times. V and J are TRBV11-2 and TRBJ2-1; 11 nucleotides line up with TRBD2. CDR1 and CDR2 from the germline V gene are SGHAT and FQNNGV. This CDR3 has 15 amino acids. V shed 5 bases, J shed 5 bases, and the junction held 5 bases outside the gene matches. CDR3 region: CASSIGLAGNNEQFF. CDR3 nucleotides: TGTGCCAGCAGCATAGGACTAGCGGGTAACAATGAGCAGTTCTTC. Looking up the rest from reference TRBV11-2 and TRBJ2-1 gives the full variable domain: EAGVAQSPRYKIIEKRQSVAFWCNPISGHATLYWYQQILGQGPKLLIQFQNNGVVDDSQLPKDRFSAERLKGVDSTLKIQPAKLEDSAVYLCASSIGLAGNNEQFFGPGTRLTVL.

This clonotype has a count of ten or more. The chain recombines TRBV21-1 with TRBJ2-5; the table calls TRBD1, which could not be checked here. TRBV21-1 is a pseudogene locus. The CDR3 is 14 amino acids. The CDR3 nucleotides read TGTGCCAGCAGCAATGACAGGGAGAAGGAGACCCAGTACTTC. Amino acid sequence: CASSNDREKETQYF.

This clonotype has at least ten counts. CDR3 region: CASSLGLVGELFF. In DNA form, the CDR3 reads TGTGCCAGCAGTCTGGGACTAGTTGGGGAGCTGTTTTTT. The chain uses TRBV12-3 or TRBV12-4 and TRBJ2-2; 8 nucleotides line up with TRBD2. Trimming cost V 5 bases and J 8 bases; bases outside gene matches: 4. The CDR3 is 13 amino acids.

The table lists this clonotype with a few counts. This chain's CDR3 is CASSPPGTESYNEQFF. The CDR3 coding sequence is TGTGCCAGCTCACCCCCCGGGACAGAGTCCTACAATGAGCAGTTCTTC. This rearrangement joins TRBV18 to TRBJ2-1; 7 bases map to TRBD1. Germline-derived CDR1 and CDR2 are KGHSH and LQKENI. V was clipped by 3 bases and J by 1 base; unmatched bases: 6. This CDR3 contains 16 residues. Full variable domain (remainder filled in from reference TRBV18 and TRBJ2-1): NAGVMQNPRHLVRRRGQEARLRCSPMKGHSHVYWYRQLPEEGLKFMVYLQKENIIDESGMPKERFSAEFPKEGPSILRIQQVVRGDSAAYFCASSPPGTESYNEQFFGPGTRLTVL.

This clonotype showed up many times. The CDR3 DNA sequence: TGTGCCAGCAGACCACAGGGACCTGGAAACACCATATATTTT. It codes for CASRPQGPGNTIYF. The chain uses TRBV2 and TRBJ1-3, with D possibly matching TRBD1 (6 bases). The germline gives CDR1 SNHLY, CDR2 FYNNEI. Trimming removed 6 bases from V and 2 bases from J, with 11 bases in between. CDR3 length: 14 amino acids. Looking up the rest from reference TRBV2 and TRBJ1-3 gives the full variable domain: EPEVTQTPSHQVTQMGQEVILRCVPISNHLYFYWYRQILGQKVEFLVSFYNNEISEKSEIFDDQFSVERPDGSNFTLKIRSTKLEDSAMYFCASRPQGPGNTIYFGEGSWLTVV.